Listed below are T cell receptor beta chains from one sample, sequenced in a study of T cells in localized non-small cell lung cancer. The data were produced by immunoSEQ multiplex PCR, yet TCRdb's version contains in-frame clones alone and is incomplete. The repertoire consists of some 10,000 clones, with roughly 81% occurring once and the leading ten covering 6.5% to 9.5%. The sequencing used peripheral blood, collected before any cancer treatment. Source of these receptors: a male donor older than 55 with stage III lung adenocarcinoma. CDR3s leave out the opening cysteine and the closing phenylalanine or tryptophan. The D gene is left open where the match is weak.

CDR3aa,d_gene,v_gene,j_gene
ASSQQGESGANVLT,TRBD1,TRBV19,TRBJ2-6
ASSEPRGEQF,.,TRBV7-8,TRBJ2-1
ASSITGRQGGTGELF,.,TRBV19,TRBJ2-2
TSSHLEEDSDHGQY,.,TRBV1,TRBJ2-7
ASGWANVLT,.,TRBV6-5,TRBJ2-6
ASSLGLAGNNEQF,TRBD2,TRBV7-7,TRBJ2-1
AGRRGFGTNQPQH,.,TRBV28,TRBJ1-5
ASSPIYLGANEKLF,.,TRBV2,TRBJ1-4
ASSFGQGARDEQF,TRBD1,TRBV7-9,TRBJ2-1
ASSEGGIGNQPQH,.,TRBV6-1,TRBJ1-5
ASSLAGTSNKGTEAF,.,TRBV7-8,TRBJ1-1
ASSRWARQFTEAF,.,TRBV28,TRBJ1-1
ASSPPGQLDTQY,TRBD1,TRBV7-9,TRBJ2-3
ASSPRSGSNQPQH,.,TRBV19,TRBJ1-5
ASSGPGQSTDTQY,.,TRBV7-9,TRBJ2-3
ASSPLEETQY,.,TRBV9,TRBJ2-5
SVEGGSWGYT,.,TRBV29-1,TRBJ1-2
ASSPLTSTTTSYNEQF,TRBD2,TRBV5-8,TRBJ2-1
ASSLTGNPSTDTQY,.,TRBV14,TRBJ2-3
ASSPRLAGDQETQY,TRBD2,TRBV5-4,TRBJ2-5
ASSPGGTEAF,.,TRBV6-1,TRBJ1-1